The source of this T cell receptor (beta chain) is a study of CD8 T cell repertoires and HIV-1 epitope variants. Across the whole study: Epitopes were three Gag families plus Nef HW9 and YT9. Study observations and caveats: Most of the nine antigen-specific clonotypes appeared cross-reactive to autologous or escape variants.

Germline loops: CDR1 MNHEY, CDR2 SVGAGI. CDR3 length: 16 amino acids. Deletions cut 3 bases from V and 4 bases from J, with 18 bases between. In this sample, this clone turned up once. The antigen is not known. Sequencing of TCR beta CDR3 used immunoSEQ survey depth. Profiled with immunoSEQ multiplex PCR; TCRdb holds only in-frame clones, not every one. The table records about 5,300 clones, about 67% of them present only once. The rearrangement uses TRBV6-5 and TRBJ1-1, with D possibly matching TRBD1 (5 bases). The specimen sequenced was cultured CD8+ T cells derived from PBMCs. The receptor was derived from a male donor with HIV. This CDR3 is CASSYKTGPGGTEAFF. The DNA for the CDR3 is TGTGCCAGCAGTTATAAAACAGGCCCCGGGGGCACTGAAGCTTTCTTT.